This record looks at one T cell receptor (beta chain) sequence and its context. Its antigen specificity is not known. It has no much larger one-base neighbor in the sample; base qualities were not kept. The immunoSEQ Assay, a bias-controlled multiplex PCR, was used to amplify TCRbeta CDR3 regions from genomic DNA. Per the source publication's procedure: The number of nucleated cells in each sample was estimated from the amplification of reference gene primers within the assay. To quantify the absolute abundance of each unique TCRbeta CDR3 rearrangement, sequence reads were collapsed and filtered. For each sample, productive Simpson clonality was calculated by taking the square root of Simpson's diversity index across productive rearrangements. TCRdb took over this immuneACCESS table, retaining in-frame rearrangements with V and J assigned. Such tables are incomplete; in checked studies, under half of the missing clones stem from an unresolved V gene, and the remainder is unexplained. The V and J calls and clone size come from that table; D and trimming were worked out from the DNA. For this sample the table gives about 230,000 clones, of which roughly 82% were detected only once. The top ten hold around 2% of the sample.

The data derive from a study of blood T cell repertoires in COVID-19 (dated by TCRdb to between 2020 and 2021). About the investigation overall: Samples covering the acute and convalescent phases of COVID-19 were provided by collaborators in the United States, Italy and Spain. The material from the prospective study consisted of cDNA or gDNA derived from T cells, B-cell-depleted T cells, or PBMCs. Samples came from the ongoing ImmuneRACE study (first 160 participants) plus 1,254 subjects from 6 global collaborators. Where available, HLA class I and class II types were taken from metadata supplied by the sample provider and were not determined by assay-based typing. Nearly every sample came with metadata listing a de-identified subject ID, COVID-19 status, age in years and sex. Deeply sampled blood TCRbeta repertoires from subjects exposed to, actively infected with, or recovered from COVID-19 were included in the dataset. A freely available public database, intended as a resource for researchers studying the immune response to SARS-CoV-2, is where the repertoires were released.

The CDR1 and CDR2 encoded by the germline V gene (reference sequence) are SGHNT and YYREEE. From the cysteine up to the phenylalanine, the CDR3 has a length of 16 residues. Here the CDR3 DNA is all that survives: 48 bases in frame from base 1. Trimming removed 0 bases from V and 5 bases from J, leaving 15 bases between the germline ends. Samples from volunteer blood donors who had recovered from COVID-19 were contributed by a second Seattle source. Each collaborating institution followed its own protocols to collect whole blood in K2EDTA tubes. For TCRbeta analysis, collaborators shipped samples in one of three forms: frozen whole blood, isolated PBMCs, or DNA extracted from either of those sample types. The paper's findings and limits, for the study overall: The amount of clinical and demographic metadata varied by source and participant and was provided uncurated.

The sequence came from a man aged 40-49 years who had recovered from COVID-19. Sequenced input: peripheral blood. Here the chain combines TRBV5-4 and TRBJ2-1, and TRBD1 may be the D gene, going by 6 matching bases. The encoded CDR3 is CASSLDVGEGDNEQFF. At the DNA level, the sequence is TGTGCCAGCAGCTTGGACGTGGGAGAGGGGGACAATGAGCAGTTCTTC.